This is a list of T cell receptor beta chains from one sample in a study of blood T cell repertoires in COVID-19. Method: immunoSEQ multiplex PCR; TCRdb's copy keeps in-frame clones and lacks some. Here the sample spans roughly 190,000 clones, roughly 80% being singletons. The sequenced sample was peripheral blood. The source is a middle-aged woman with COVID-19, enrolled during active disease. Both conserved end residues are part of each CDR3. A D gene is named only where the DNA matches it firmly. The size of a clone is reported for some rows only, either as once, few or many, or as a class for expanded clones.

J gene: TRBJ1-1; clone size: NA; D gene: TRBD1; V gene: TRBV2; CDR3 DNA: TGTGCCAGCAGGGCAGGGGGCATGGGAGCTTTCTTT; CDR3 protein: CASRAGGMGAFF
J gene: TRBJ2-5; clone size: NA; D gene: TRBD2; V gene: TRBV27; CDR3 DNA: TGTGCCAGCAGTCCTAGCGGGGGGGAGACCAAGACCCAGTACTTC; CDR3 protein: CASSPSGGETKTQYF
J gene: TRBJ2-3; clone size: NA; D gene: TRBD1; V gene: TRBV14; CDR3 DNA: TGTGCCAGCAGCCAACAAAGACAGGGTCAAGATACGCAGTATTTT; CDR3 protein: CASSQQRQGQDTQYF
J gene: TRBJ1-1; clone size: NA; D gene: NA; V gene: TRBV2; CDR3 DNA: TGTGCCAGCCTGGGCCTCAACACTGAAGCTTTCTTT; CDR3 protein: CASLGLNTEAFF
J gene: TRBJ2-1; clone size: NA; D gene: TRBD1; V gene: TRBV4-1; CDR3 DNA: TGCGCCAGCAGCCAATGGGACAGGGTATTCAATGAGCAGTTCTTC; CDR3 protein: CASSQWDRVFNEQFF
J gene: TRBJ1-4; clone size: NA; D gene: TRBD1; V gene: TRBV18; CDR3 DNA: TGTGCCAGCTCACGGGACAGGGGAGACGAAAAACTGTTTTTT; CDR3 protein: CASSRDRGDEKLFF
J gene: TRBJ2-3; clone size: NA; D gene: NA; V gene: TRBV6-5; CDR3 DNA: TGTGCCAGCAGTTACTCTTCCCTTAGCACAGATACGCAGTATTTT; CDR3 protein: CASSYSSLSTDTQYF
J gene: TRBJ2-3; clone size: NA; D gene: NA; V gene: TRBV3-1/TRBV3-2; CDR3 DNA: TGTGCCAGCAGCCAAGTTCGACAGGAGGCGCAGTATTTT; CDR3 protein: CASSQVRQEAQYF
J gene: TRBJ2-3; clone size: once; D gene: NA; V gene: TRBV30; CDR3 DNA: TGTGCCTGGAGTGACACAGCTAGCACAGATACGCAGTATTTT; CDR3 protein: CAWSDTASTDTQYF
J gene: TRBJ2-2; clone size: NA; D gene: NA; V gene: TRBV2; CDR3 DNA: TGTGCCAGCAGTGTGCGAGGGTTTAACACCGGGGAGCTGTTTTTT; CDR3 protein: CASSVRGFNTGELFF
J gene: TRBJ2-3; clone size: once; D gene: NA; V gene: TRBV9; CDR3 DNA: TGTGCCAGCAGCCCCCACCGGGACTCCACAGATACGCAGTATTTT; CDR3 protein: CASSPHRDSTDTQYF
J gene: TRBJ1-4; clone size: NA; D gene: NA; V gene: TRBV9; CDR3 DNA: TGTGCCAGCAGCGTAGGCCCAGGGGATTTTGAAAAACTGTTTTTT; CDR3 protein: CASSVGPGDFEKLFF
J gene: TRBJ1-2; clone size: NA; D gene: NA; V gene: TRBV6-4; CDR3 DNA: TGTGCCAGCATGGAGGCAGCCAAAGCTAACTATGGCTACACCTTC; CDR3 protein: CASMEAAKANYGYTF
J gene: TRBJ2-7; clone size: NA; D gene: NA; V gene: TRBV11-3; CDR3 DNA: TGTGCCAGCAGCACAACCCGGACGGGGGAGCAGTACTTC; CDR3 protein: CASSTTRTGEQYF
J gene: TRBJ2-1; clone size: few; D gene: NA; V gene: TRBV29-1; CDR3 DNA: TGCAGCGTTGATGAGGGCTCCTCTTCATATGAGCAGTTCTTC; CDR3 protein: CSVDEGSSSYEQFF
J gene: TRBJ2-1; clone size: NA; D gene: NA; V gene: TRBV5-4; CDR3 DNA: TGTGCCAGCAGCTTGCGAGAAAAGTTCTACAATGAGCAGTTCTTC; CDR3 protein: CASSLREKFYNEQFF